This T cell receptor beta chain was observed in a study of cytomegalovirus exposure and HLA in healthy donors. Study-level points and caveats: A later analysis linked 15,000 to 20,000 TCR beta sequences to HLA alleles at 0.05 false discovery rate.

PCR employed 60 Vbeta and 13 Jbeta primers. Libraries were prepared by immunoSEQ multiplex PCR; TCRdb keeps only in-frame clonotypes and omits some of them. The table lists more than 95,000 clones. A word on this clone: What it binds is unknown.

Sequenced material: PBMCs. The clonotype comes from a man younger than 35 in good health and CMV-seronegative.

DNA for the CDR3: TGTGCCAGCAGCCAACGGCTCGGACAGGGGCTTTCGGAAGCTTTCTTT. Protein product: CASSQRLGQGLSEAFF. The genes are TRBV14 and TRBJ1-1, with 9 bases lining up with TRBD1. In germline, CDR1 is SGHDN, CDR2 FVKESK. The CDR3 is 16 residues long. The V segment lost 2 bases and the J segment 8 bases; nucleotides outside the gene matches: 12. Supplemented by reference TRBV14 and TRBJ1-1, the full variable domain reads EAGVTQFPSHSVIEKGQTVTLRCDPISGHDNLYWYRRVMGKEIKFLLHFVKESKQDESGMPNNRFLAERTGGTYSTLKVQPAELEDSGVYFCASSQRLGQGLSEAFFGQGTRLTVV.